This entry concerns a single T cell receptor (beta chain). The CDR3 sequence is 21 residues long. This entry comes from a study of blood T cell repertoires in COVID-19. Turning to the study itself: Researchers got acute and convalescent COVID-19 samples from the United States, Italy and Spain. PBMCs, B-cell-depleted T cells, or T cells provided the cDNA or gDNA that made up the material.

TCRdb's copy holds only in-frame clones and misses some; the assay was immunoSEQ multiplex PCR. The table records fewer than 400,000 clones, about 86% of them present only once. The sample comprised peripheral blood. V gene TRBV21-1 combines with J gene TRBJ2-7; the table's D call, TRBD2, has no DNA check behind it. TRBV21-1 is a documented pseudogene. This receptor was identified in a man aged 25-40 years with active or convalescent COVID-19. The chain's CDR3 is CASSARGGDAQGVGCPYEQYF. CDR3 bases: TGTGCCAGCAGCGCGCGTGGCGGGGACGCGCAAGGGGTCGGTTGCCCCTACGAGCAGTACTTC.